Sequencing of this T cell receptor (beta chain) was carried out in a study of T cell responses to AZD1222 COVID-19 vaccine. Study-wide results and caveats: The study found vaccine-associated CD4 TCRs spanning spike, dominant at 160-218 and 743-854.

Some clones are missing from TCRdb's copy, which holds only in-frame ones; the method was immunoSEQ multiplex PCR. The sample has 160,000 or so clones, roughly nine tenths seen once. Concerning this clone: Its antigen is unknown.

Per the germline V gene, CDR1 is GTSNPN and CDR2 is SVGIG (reference sequence). The V segment lost 2 bases and the J segment 11 bases; nucleotides outside the gene matches: 12. The CDR3 runs 14 residues. This specimen was peripheral blood, taken on day 0 of AZD1222 vaccination. The rearrangement joins TRBV30 to TRBJ1-1, with TRBD1 matching over 9 bases. This TCR derives from an adult in good health. CDR3 in amino acids: CAWSPTPGTGSAFF. CDR3 DNA: TGTGCCTGGAGTCCCACCCCCGGGACAGGGTCTGCTTTCTTT.